The rows below give T cell receptor beta chains drawn from one sample of a study of a mutant IDH1 vaccine in newly diagnosed glioma. Sequencing used immunoSEQ multiplex PCR; TCRdb keeps in-frame clones, though not all of them. The table lists just over 65,000 clones, approximately 84% of them singletons. These receptors have no identified antigens. The source was PBMCs, collected from a glioma patient whose treatment included an IDH1 peptide vaccine. These receptors were taken from a man younger than 30 with glioma. CDR3s include the opening cysteine and the closing phenylalanine or tryptophan. A D gene is named only where the DNA matches it firmly. The size entry is marked missing in some rows and otherwise reads once, few, many or a size class.

V,D,size,J,length,DNA,CDR3
TRBV18,.,.,TRBJ1-1,15,TGTGCCAGCTCACCAACGGAATCCCGGAAAACTGAAGCTTTCTTT,CASSPTESRKTEAFF
TRBV7-9,TRBD1,.,TRBJ1-2,16,TGTGCCAGCAGCTTAAGGACAGGGGTGGGATACGGTGGCTACACCTTC,CASSLRTGVGYGGYTF
TRBV2,.,.,TRBJ1-1,15,TGTGCCAGCGGTAGGGAGGGACCCCCGGGGACTGAAGCTTTCTTT,CASGREGPPGTEAFF
TRBV7-2,.,.,TRBJ2-3,15,TGTGCCAGCACCTTCGGACAGTTCTTCACAGATACGCAGTATTTT,CASTFGQFFTDTQYF
TRBV7-8,.,once,TRBJ2-7,16,TGTGCCAGCACCTTCAGGCGTTACGGCTCCTCCTACGAGCAGTACTTC,CASTFRRYGSSYEQYF
TRBV5-5,.,once,TRBJ1-5,14,TGTGCCAGCAGACGGGGATATAGCAATCAGCCCCAGCATTTT,CASRRGYSNQPQHF
TRBV27,.,.,TRBJ1-1,15,TGTGCCAGCAGTTTAAGGGCAGAATTGAACACTGAAGCTTTCTTT,CASSLRAELNTEAFF
TRBV27,.,.,TRBJ2-1,13,TGTGCCAGCAGGATATATGGCCACAATGAGCAGTTCTTC,CASRIYGHNEQFF
TRBV10-3,.,once,TRBJ1-1,14,TGTGCCATCTCGGGGACGGCTGCGAACACTGAAGCTTTCTTT,CAISGTAANTEAFF
TRBV6-5,TRBD1,once,TRBJ2-7,15,TGTGCCAGCAGCAAGACAGGGGCTAGCTCCTACGAGCAGTACTTC,CASSKTGASSYEQYF
TRBV5-8,.,.,TRBJ2-5,15,TGTGCCAGCAGCTTAGTTTCGGGACTGCCAGAGACCCAGTACTTC,CASSLVSGLPETQYF
TRBV5-1,TRBD1,.,TRBJ2-3,15,TGCGCCAGCAGCACGGGACAGGGGGGTTCGGATACGCAGTATTTT,CASSTGQGGSDTQYF
TRBV4-3,TRBD1,once,TRBJ1-2,16,TGCGCCAGCAGCCAAGATCGCGGGACAGGGGTGTGGGGCTACACCTTC,CASSQDRGTGVWGYTF
TRBV29-1,.,.,TRBJ2-1,13,TGCAGCGTTTCCGGGAACTCCTACAATGAGCAGTTCTTC,CSVSGNSYNEQFF
TRBV5-1,.,.,TRBJ2-5,15,TGCGCCAGCAGCTTGAGCTCGTGGTCCCAAGAGACCCAGTACTTC,CASSLSSWSQETQYF
TRBV7-9,.,.,TRBJ1-1,14,TGTGCCAGCAGCCACGTGCTGGGGAAGGGTGAAGCTTTCTTT,CASSHVLGKGEAFF
TRBV7-9,.,.,TRBJ1-1,12,TGTGCCAGCAGCTTAGAATACACTGAAGCTTTCTTT,CASSLEYTEAFF
TRBV9,TRBD2,.,TRBJ2-5,15,TGTGCCAGCAGCGTAGGACTAGCGGCACAAGAGACCCAGTACTTC,CASSVGLAAQETQYF
TRBV9,.,few,TRBJ1-1,15,TGTGCCAGCAGCGAGTACAGGGTGGGGAACACTGAAGCTTTCTTT,CASSEYRVGNTEAFF
TRBV5-6,.,.,TRBJ1-6,17,TGTGCCAGCAGCTTGTTGGGGGAACGGGGGCGGAATTCACCCCTCCACTTT,CASSLLGERGRNSPLHF
TRBV5-1,.,.,TRBJ2-1,16,TGCGCCAGCAGCCCCACTACCGGCGCAGGGGTGAATGAGCAGTTCTTC,CASSPTTGAGVNEQFF
TRBV28,.,.,TRBJ1-5,14,TGTGCCAGCAGGGGCAGGGGAAGCAATCAGCCCCAGCATTTT,CASRGRGSNQPQHF
TRBV27,TRBD1,.,TRBJ2-1,13,TGTGCCAGCAGTTTACAAACAGGGGTTGAGCAGTTCTTC,CASSLQTGVEQFF
TRBV4-3,TRBD2,few,TRBJ2-1,16,TGCGCCAGCAGCCAAGATTCGCTAGCGGTCTACAATGAGCAGTTCTTC,CASSQDSLAVYNEQFF
TRBV2,.,few,TRBJ1-5,15,TGTGCCAGCAGCCAAGCGGGGGACACAAATCAGCCCCAGCATTTT,CASSQAGDTNQPQHF
TRBV7-2,TRBD1,.,TRBJ2-3,15,TGTGCCAGCAGCTTAATCGGGGACAGCCTTCAATTCTCGTATTTT,CASSLIGDSLQFSYF
TRBV19,.,.,TRBJ2-1,14,TGTGCCAGTAGTATAGTGACAGCTTCTAATGAGCAGTTCTTC,CASSIVTASNEQFF
TRBV21-1,.,.,TRBJ1-1,18,TGTGCCAGCAGCAAAAAGGGGGGAGAGCAGCGGATGAACACTGAAGCTTTCTTT,CASSKKGGEQRMNTEAFF
TRBV4-1,.,.,TRBJ2-1,18,TGCGCCAGCAGCCAAGAACCACATGGGGGCGTAAGGAGAAATGAGCAGTTCTTC,CASSQEPHGGVRRNEQFF
TRBV9,.,.,TRBJ2-7,13,TGTGCCAGCAGCGTAGCAACCGGCTACGAGCAGTACTTC,CASSVATGYEQYF
TRBV6-5,.,few,TRBJ1-1,14,TGTGCCAGCCGGGAGACAGGCAAGGGTACTGAAGCTTTCTTT,CASRETGKGTEAFF
TRBV7-9,TRBD2,.,TRBJ2-7,14,TGTGCCAGCAGCTCCCTCCGGGGGGATTACGAGCAGTACTTC,CASSSLRGDYEQYF
TRBV30,.,.,TRBJ2-2,14,TGTGCCTGGGTCGCCTATCTTAATAGCGGGGAGCTGTTTTTT,CAWVAYLNSGELFF
TRBV7-3,TRBD1,.,TRBJ1-1,15,TGTGCCAGCAGCCTCGGGACAGCCAGGAACACTGAAGCTTTCTTT,CASSLGTARNTEAFF
TRBV30,TRBD2,once,TRBJ2-3,17,TGTGCCTGGAGTTCTGACGTAGGACTAGCTATCCTCGGGGCGCAGTATTTT,CAWSSDVGLAILGAQYF
TRBV27,TRBD1,.,TRBJ1-2,13,TGTGCCAGCAGATTAACAGGGGATTATGGCTACACCTTC,CASRLTGDYGYTF
TRBV5-1,TRBD1,.,TRBJ2-7,15,TGCGCCAGCAGCTCCCTGGACAGGGAGTACTACGAGCAGTACTTC,CASSSLDREYYEQYF
TRBV25-1,.,once,TRBJ1-2,15,TGTGCCAGCAGTGAATTAGGCGGATCCGACTATGGCTACACCTTC,CASSELGGSDYGYTF
TRBV18,TRBD1,.,TRBJ2-4,14,TGTGCCAGCTCCCCCTTTGACAGGGTAAACATTCAGTACTTC,CASSPFDRVNIQYF
TRBV7-7,.,.,TRBJ2-7,13,TGTGCTAGCAGCGTGGACAGAAACTACGAGCAGTACTTC,CASSVDRNYEQYF
TRBV2,.,.,TRBJ2-1,12,TGTGCCAGCCGGAAGCGAGGAAATGAGCAGTTCTTC,CASRKRGNEQFF
TRBV5-1,.,once,TRBJ1-1,13,TGCGCCAGCAGCTTTCAGGGGAAGACTGAAGCTTTCTTT,CASSFQGKTEAFF
TRBV19,TRBD1,few,TRBJ1-2,15,TGTGCCAGTAGTCCCTGGACAGGGAACGACTATGGCTACACCTTC,CASSPWTGNDYGYTF
TRBV4-1,.,.,TRBJ2-7,17,TGCGCCAGCAGCCAAGATCCCGTCGGGACACGCGCCTACGAGCAGTACTTC,CASSQDPVGTRAYEQYF
TRBV6-1,.,once,TRBJ1-1,12,TGTGCCAACTCCAGAGTTGGCACTGAAGCTTTCTTT,CANSRVGTEAFF